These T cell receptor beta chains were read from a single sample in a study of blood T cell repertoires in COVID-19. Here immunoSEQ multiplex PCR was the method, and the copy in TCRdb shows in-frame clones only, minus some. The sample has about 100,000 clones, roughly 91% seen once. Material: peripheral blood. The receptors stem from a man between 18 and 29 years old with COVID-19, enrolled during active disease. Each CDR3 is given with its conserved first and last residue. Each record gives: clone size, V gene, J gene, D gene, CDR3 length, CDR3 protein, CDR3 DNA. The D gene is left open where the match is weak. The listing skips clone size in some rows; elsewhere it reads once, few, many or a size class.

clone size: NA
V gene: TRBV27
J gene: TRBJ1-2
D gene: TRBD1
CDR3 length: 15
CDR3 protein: CASSSLGQGNYGYTF
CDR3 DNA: TGTGCCAGCAGTTCTCTGGGACAGGGGAACTATGGCTACACCTTC

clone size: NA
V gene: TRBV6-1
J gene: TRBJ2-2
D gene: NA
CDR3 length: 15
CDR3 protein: CASSDGVANTGELFF
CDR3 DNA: TGTGCCAGCAGTGACGGAGTCGCGAACACCGGGGAGCTGTTTTTT

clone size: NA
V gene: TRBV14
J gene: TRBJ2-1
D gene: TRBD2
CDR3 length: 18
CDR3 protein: CASSQLNRNPSGPNEQFF
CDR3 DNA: TGTGCCAGCAGCCAGCTCAACCGCAACCCTAGCGGGCCTAATGAGCAGTTCTTC

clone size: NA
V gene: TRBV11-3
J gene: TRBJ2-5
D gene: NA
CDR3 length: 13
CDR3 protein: CASSSRGGETQYF
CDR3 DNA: TGTGCCAGCAGCTCTAGGGGGGGGGAGACCCAGTACTTC

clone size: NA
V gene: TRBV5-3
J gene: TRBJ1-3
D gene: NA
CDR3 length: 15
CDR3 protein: CARRPTGLLGNTIYF
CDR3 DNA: TGTGCCAGAAGGCCTACAGGTCTACTCGGGAACACCATATATTTT

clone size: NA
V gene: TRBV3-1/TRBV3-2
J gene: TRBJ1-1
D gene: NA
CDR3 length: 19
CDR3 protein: CASSHFRQGPNQKNTEAFF
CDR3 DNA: TGTGCCAGCAGCCATTTTCGGCAGGGGCCCAACCAAAAGAACACTGAAGCTTTCTTT

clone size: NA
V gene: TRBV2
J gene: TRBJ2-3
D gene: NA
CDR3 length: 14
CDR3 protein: CAEQGRALIDTQYF
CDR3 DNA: TGTGCCGAGCAGGGGAGGGCCCTCATAGATACGCAGTATTTT

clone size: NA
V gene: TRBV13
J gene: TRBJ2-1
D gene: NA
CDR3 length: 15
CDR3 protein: CASSLLSFPHNEQFF
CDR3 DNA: TGTGCCAGCAGCTTACTATCTTTCCCCCACAATGAGCAGTTCTTC

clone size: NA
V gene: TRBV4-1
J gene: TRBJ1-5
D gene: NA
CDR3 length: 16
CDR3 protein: CASSQVEGYSNQPQHF
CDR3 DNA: TGCGCCAGCAGCCAAGTGGAGGGTTATAGCAATCAGCCCCAGCATTTT

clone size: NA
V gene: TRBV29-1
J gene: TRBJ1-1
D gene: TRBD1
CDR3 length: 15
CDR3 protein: CSVWEGDRANTEAFF
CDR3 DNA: TGCAGCGTCTGGGAAGGGGACAGGGCGAACACTGAAGCTTTCTTT

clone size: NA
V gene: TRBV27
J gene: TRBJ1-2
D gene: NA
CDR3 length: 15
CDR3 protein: CASSHRIGSNYGYTF
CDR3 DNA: TGTGCCAGCAGTCACAGGATCGGCTCTAACTATGGCTACACCTTC

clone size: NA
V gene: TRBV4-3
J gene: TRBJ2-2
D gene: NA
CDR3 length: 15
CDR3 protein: CASSPGAGVLRELFF
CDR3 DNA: TGCGCCAGCAGCCCAGGGGCGGGAGTTCTTCGGGAGCTGTTTTTT

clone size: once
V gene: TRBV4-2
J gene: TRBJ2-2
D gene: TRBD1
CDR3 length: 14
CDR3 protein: CASSPTGGGGELFF
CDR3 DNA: TGTGCCAGCAGCCCGACAGGGGGCGGCGGGGAGCTGTTTTTT

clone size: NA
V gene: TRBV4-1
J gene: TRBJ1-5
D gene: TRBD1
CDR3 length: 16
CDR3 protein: CASSQGTGVGNQPQHF
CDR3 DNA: TGCGCCAGCAGCCAAGGAACAGGGGTGGGCAATCAGCCCCAGCATTTT

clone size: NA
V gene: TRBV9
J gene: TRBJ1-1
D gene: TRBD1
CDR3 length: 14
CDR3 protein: CASSEVTGGTEAFF
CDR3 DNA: TGTGCCAGCAGCGAAGTTACAGGGGGCACTGAAGCTTTCTTT

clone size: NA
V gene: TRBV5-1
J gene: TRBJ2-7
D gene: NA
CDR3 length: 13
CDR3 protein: CASSLNWGDEQYF
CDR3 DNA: TGCGCCAGCAGCTTGAACTGGGGAGACGAGCAGTACTTC

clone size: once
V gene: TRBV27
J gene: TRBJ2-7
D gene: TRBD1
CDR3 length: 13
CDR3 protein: CASSVYRGNEQYF
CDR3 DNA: TGTGCCAGCAGTGTCTACAGGGGCAACGAGCAGTACTTC

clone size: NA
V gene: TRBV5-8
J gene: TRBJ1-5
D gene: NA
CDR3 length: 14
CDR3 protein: CASSLGQNNQPQHF
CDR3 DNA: TGTGCCAGCAGCTTAGGACAGAATAATCAGCCCCAGCATTTT

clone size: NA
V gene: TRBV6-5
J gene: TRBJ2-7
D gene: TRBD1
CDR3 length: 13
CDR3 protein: CASRDQGAYEQYF
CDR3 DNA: TGTGCCAGCAGGGATCAGGGGGCTTACGAGCAGTACTTC

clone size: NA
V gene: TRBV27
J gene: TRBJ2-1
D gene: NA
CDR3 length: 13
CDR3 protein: CASSFSGFNEQFF
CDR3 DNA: TGTGCCAGCAGTTTTTCCGGGTTCAATGAGCAGTTCTTC

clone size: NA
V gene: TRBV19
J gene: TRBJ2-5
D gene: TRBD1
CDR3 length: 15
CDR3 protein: CASSILGQGGETQYF
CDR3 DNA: TGTGCCAGTAGTATTCTCGGACAGGGAGGAGAGACCCAGTACTTC

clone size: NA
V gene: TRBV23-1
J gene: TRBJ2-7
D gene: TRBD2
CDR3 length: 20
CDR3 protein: CASSQSAEYCGRAGPGEQYF
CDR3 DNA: TGCGCCAGCAGTCAATCGGCGGAGTATTGCGGGAGGGCCGGACCTGGAGAGCAGTACTTC

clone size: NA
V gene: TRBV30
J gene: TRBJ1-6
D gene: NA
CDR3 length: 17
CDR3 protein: CAWSDSARGSYNSPLHF
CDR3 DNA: TGTGCCTGGAGCGATTCAGCCAGAGGCTCCTATAATTCACCCCTCCACTTT

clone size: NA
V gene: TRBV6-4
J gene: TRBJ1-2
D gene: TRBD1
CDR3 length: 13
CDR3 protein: CASSKDRGDGYTF
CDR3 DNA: TGTGCCAGCAGCAAGGACAGGGGGGATGGCTACACCTTC

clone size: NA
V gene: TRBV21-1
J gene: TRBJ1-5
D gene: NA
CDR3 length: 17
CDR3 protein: CASSKEGGKVDHQPQHF
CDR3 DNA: TGTGCCAGCAGCAAAGAGGGGGGGAAGGTGGACCATCAGCCCCAGCATTTT

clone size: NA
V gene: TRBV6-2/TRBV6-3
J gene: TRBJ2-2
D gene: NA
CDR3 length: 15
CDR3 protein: CASSRTKKYTGELFF
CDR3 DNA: TGTGCCAGCAGTCGGACTAAGAAATACACCGGGGAGCTGTTTTTT

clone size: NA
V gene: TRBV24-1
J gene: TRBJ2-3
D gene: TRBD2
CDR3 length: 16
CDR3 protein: CATSDLHSGSTDTQYF
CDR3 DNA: TGTGCCACCAGTGATTTGCATAGCGGGAGCACAGATACGCAGTATTTT